What follows is one T cell receptor beta chain and its context. Its antigen is undetermined. This sample was taken from a study of cytomegalovirus exposure and HLA in healthy donors. Study-level findings and limits: The authors enumerated over 150 TCR beta chains as linked to cytomegalovirus. Most observed TCR sequences were rare, whereas some public TCRs were detected in many donors. Clonal expansion was found to be greater in HLA-associated TCR beta chains than in equally common others in a later analysis.

PCR amplification relied on 60 Vbeta primers (plus 13 Jbeta primers). Only in-frame clones appear in the TCRdb table, and some are missing; sequencing was by immunoSEQ multiplex PCR. The table shows over 150,000 clones, with around 80% occurring only once. Trimming took 5 bases from V and 8 from J; bases not matched to a gene: 17. This CDR3 spans 17 amino acids. CDR1 is SGHAT, CDR2 FQNNGV, per germline. Sequenced input: PBMCs. The sequence derives from a man aged 40-49 years in good health and CMV-seronegative. The chain couples TRBV11-2 to TRBJ2-1; 8 nucleotides line up with TRBD2. The DNA of the CDR3 is TGTGCCAGCAGCGCCGATAGCGGGACCTATTCCCCCGATGAGCAGTTCTTC. It encodes CASSADSGTYSPDEQFF.